The sequence of this T cell receptor beta chain was determined in a study of vaccination and CD4 T cells after COVID-19. Researchers used the Oncomine TCR Beta short-read assay to sequence DNA from cultured CD4+ T cells. It was from cultured CD4+ T cells that genomic DNA was extracted. MiXCR, run by TCRdb on the PCR reads, gives a single entry per CDR3 protein. This sample has about 25,000 distinct CDR3 sequences, with over 60% found just once. With regard to this clonotype: Its antigen is as yet unknown.

Regarding the study as a whole: There were relatively few convalescent patients studied, and there were no early post-infection timepoints.

V trimming: 1 base; J trimming: 0 bases; junction bases outside the gene matches: 1. CDR1 and CDR2 (germline): MGHDK, SYGVNS. This CDR3 spans 15 amino acids. Treatment defined: roughly ten-day PBMC culture with coronavirus spike peptide pools or control peptides (ViraFEST assay). Peptide-pool expansion of antigen-specific T cells preceded TCR sequencing in ViraFEST. Cultures got half-medium changes with IL-2 on days 3 and 7. This rearrangement joins TRBV25-1 to TRBJ2-7; TRBD1 matches at 9 bases. The clonotype was recovered from a human donor who received a COVID-19 vaccine. The sequencing here drew on CD4+ T cells from blood, cultured in vitro, taken after SARS-CoV-2 vaccination. Here the CDR3 reads CASSELGQGSYEQYF. The CDR3 nucleotides are TGTGCCAGCAGTGAATTGGGACAGGGCTCCTACGAGCAGTACTTC.